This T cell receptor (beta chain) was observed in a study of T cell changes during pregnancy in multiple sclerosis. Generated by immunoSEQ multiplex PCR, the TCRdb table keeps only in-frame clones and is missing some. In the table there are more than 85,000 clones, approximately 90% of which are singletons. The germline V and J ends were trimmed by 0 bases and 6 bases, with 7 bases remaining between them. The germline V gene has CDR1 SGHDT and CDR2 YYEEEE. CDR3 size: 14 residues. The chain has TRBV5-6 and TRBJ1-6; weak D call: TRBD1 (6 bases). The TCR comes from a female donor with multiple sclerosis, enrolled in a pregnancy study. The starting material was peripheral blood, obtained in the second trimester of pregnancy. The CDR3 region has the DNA TGTGCCAGCAGCTTGGGAGGGGGTAATTCACCCCTCCACTTT. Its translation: CASSLGGGNSPLHF.